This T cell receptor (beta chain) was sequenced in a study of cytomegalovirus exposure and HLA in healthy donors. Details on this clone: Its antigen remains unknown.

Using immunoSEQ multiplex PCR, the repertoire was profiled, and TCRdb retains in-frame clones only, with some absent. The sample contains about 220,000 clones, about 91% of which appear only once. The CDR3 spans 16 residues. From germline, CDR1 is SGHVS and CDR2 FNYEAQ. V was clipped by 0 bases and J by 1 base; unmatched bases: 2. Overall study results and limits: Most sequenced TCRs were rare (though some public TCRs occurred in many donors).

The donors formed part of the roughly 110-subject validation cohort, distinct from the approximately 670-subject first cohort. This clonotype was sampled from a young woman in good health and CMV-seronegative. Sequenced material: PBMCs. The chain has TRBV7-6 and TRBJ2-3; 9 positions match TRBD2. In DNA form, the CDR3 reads TGTGCCAGCAGCTTAGCCAGCGGGAGGCGCACAGATACGCAGTATTTT. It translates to CASSLASGRRTDTQYF.